One and the same sample provided the 32 T cell receptor beta chains below, sequenced in a study of early T cells in non-severe SARS-CoV-2 infection. TCRdb re-called the 5' RACE reads through MiXCR, storing one row per CDR3 protein. This sample has 60,000 to 80,000 distinct CDR3 sequences, with 10% to 15% found just once. Sequencing was done on a sample of whole blood. The source is an adult who was a healthcare worker with PCR-confirmed SARS-CoV-2 infection or an uninfected control (not recorded which).

This clonotype showed up many times. This CDR3 is CASSGQGGNTEAFF. The DNA for the CDR3 is TGTGCCAGCAGCGGCCAGGGGGGGAACACTGAAGCTTTCTTT. The chain recombines TRBV9 with TRBJ1-1; TRBD1 aligns across 7 bases. J lost 1 base, V lost 3 bases, and 3 bases had no gene match. The CDR3 contains 14 residues. CDR1 and CDR2 (germline): SGDLS, YYNGEE.

This clonotype came up many times. The junction departs from the called germline gene at one end, perhaps through a read error. The rearrangement joins TRBV7-2 to TRBJ2-1, with D tentatively TRBD1 (6 bases). CDR1 is SGHTA, CDR2 FQGNSA, per germline. The CDR3 totals 13 residues. CDR3 DNA: TGTGCCAGCAGCCAGGGGCACTACAATGGGCAGTTCTTC. It yields the protein CASSQGHYNGQFF.

This clonotype was seen many times. The V gene is TRBV10-2, the J gene TRBJ2-1; 7 nucleotides align to TRBD2. Germline-derived CDR1 and CDR2 are WSHSY and SAAADI. The CDR3 length is 14 residues. Trimming at V came to 6 bases and at J to 9 bases, leaving 11 bases not matched to a gene. The CDR3 DNA is TGCGCCAGCAGGGTAGTGGGCGGGAGAGGTGAGCAGTTCTTC. Its protein product is CASRVVGGRGEQFF.

The V and J genes are TRBV28 and TRBJ2-1; 9 nucleotides match TRBD2. After removal of 0 bases from V and 6 bases from J, the junction contained 9 bases not matched to a gene. The germline V gene has CDR1 MDHEN and CDR2 SYDVKM. This CDR3 is 17 amino acids long. CDR3: CASSLWASGTQSNEQFF. Here the CDR3 DNA reads TGTGCCAGCAGTTTATGGGCTAGCGGGACCCAGTCCAATGAGCAGTTCTTC.

Only a few counts were recorded for this clonotype. The rearrangement joins TRBV6-5 to TRBJ2-7; TRBD2 matches 9 bases. Germline V gene lookup returns CDR1 MNHEY and CDR2 SVGAGI. V was clipped by 4 bases and J by 3 bases; unmatched bases: 7. The CDR3 runs to 15 residues. The CDR3 DNA sequence: TGTGCCAGCAGTTCGGGAGCGGGAGGCGACTACGAGCAGTACTTC. Protein: CASSSGAGGDYEQYF.

On this clonotype: A much larger clone differs by one base, so this may be a read error. V and J are TRBV2 and TRBJ2-3, with TRBD2 as a possible D gene (5 bases). The CDR3 is made up of 13 amino acids. Trimming removed 7 bases from V and 8 bases from J, with 16 bases in between. Germline CDR1 SNHLY, CDR2 FYNNEI. CDR3 residues: CASKDVLDSTQYF. The CDR3 nucleotides read TGTGCCAGCAAGGATGTACTAGACTCTACGCAGTATTTT. Variable domain in full (rest from reference TRBV2 and TRBJ2-3): EPEVTQTPSHQVTQMGQEVILRCVPISNHLYFYWYRQILGQKVEFLVSFYNNEISEKSEIFDDQFSVERPDGSNFTLKIRSTKLEDSAMYFCASKDVLDSTQYFGPGTRLTVL.

This clonotype was picked up a small number of times. This sequence joins TRBV4-1 and TRBJ2-1; maybe TRBD2 (5 bases). The V and J ends lost 2 bases and 7 bases respectively, with 9 bases between them. Germline assignment: CDR1 MGHRA and CDR2 YSYEKL. This CDR3 spans 13 amino acids. CDR3 in DNA: TGCGCCAGCAGCCAACCCCCGGGGAATGAGCAGTTCTTC. This gives the protein CASSQPPGNEQFF.

This clonotype came up many times. The chain's CDR3 is CSVESPGLAGSYEQYF. CDR3 in DNA: TGCAGCGTTGAATCCCCGGGACTAGCGGGAAGCTACGAGCAGTACTTC. The chain couples TRBV29-1 to TRBJ2-7; 13 bases align to TRBD2. J gave up 3 bases and V 2 bases, and 7 bases lay outside the gene matches. Germline V lookup: CDR1 SQVTM, CDR2 ANQGSEA. The CDR3 is made up of 16 amino acids.

At least ten counts were recorded for this clonotype. CDR3 nucleotides: TGTGCCAGCAGCAGAACGAACACCGGGGAGCTGTTTTTT. It is translated as CASSRTNTGELFF. The chain carries TRBV11-2 and TRBJ2-2, with no clear D. CDR1 and CDR2 (germline): SGHAT, FQNNGV. V was shortened by 5 bases and J by 0 bases, with 4 bases between the two germline ends. CDR3 size: 13 residues.

A few counts support this clonotype. The chain employs TRBV28 and TRBJ1-2, with no clear D. Germline V gene sequence: CDR1 MDHEN, CDR2 SYDVKM. This CDR3 region has 12 residues. V was pared by 3 bases and J by 8 bases, with 10 bases between. The CDR3 loop reads CASSLKAGGYTF. The CDR3 coding sequence is TGTGCCAGCAGTTTGAAGGCGGGGGGCTACACCTTC.

This clonotype has just a few counts. This chain joins TRBV15 and TRBJ2-3; the match to TRBD2 covers 11 bases. Germline V lookup: CDR1 LNHNV, CDR2 YYDKDF (reference sequence). CDR3 length: 16 residues. V lost 3 bases to trimming and J lost 0 bases; unmatched junction nucleotides: 2. The CDR3 loop reads CATSRGLAASTDTQYF. In nucleotides, the CDR3 is TGTGCCACCAGCAGGGGACTAGCGGCGAGCACAGATACGCAGTATTTT.

This clonotype has a handful of counts. The chain recombines TRBV7-2 with TRBJ2-1, with 9 bases lining up with TRBD2. The trim removed 5 bases at V and 8 bases at J, leaving 13 bases unmatched. The CDR3 has 16 amino acids. Germline V CDR1 and CDR2: SGHTA, FQGNSA. CDR3 in DNA: TGTGCCAGCAGCCCGATACCGGGACTAGCCACTGATGAGCAGTTCTTC. Protein product: CASSPIPGLATDEQFF.

This clonotype occurred once. The chain combines TRBV21-1 with TRBJ1-1. TRBV21-1 is reported as a pseudogene. CDR3 length: 13 amino acids. As DNA, the CDR3 is TGTGCCAGCAGCCTAAAGGCACCGCTTGAAGCTTTCTTT. The encoded protein is CASSLKAPLEAFF.

This chain uses TRBV28 with TRBJ2-7, with a possible D match to TRBD2 (6 bases). Trimming left V 5 bases short and J 2 bases short, with 10 bases between. CDR3 length: 13 residues. The germline V gene has CDR1 MDHEN and CDR2 SYDVKM. Written as DNA, the CDR3 is TGTGCCAGCAGTCTCCGGAGGGCCTACGAGCAGTACTTC. Translating gives CASSLRRAYEQYF.

In its sample, this clonotype was seen many times. This sequence joins TRBV7-8 and TRBJ2-1; no clear D gene. The germline CDR1 and CDR2 sequences are SGHVS and FQNEAQ. CDR3 length equals 11 residues. The V gene lost 5 bases and the J gene lost 7 bases, with 6 bases spanning the gap. The CDR3 region is CASSGRNEQFF. The CDR3 region has the DNA TGTGCCAGCAGCGGACGGAATGAGCAGTTCTTC. Variable domain in full (rest from reference TRBV7-8 and TRBJ2-1): GAGVSQSPRYKVAKRGQDVALRCDPISGHVSLFWYQQALGQGPEFLTYFQNEAQLDKSGLPSDRFFAERPEGSVSTLKIQRTQQEDSAVYLCASSGRNEQFFGPGTRLTVL.

In its sample, this clonotype was seen many times. The rearrangement links TRBV7-3 to TRBJ2-2, with D unclear. CDR3 length: 14 amino acids. CDR1 SGHTA and CDR2 FQGTGA come from the germline V gene. Trimming removed 4 bases at V and 3 bases at J, with 9 bases between. Written as DNA, the CDR3 is TGTGCCAGCAGCTCGCCCGCGCACACCGGGGAGCTGTTTTTT. Protein sequence: CASSSPAHTGELFF.

The chain has TRBV2 and TRBJ2-5; 9 bases line up with TRBD2. The CDR3 contains 15 residues. CDR1 SNHLY and CDR2 FYNNEI come from the germline V gene. After removal of 4 bases from V and 3 bases from J, the junction contained 6 bases not matched to a gene. The chain's CDR3 is CASSVRRGREETQYF. The CDR3 region has the DNA TGTGCCAGCAGTGTGAGACGCGGGAGGGAAGAGACCCAGTACTTC.

Ten or more counts support this clonotype. The gene calls are TRBV27 and TRBJ1-2, with D perhaps matching TRBD1 (5 bases). Trimming removed 5 bases from V and 1 base from J, with 14 bases in between. CDR3 length: 15 residues. Germline V lookup: CDR1 MNHEY, CDR2 SMNVEV (reference sequence). The CDR3 is CASSLGRGINYGYTF. The CDR3 bases are TGTGCCAGCAGTCTGGGACGTGGGATTAACTATGGCTACACCTTC.

This clonotype was detected many times. The chain is built from TRBV20-1 and TRBJ2-1; 13 bases match TRBD2. The J segment lost 10 bases and the V segment lost 5 bases, leaving 11 bases of the junction unmatched. CDR1 and CDR2 from the germline V gene are DFQATT and SNEGSKA (reference sequence). CDR3 size: 15 residues. CDR3 in DNA: TGCAGTGCTTCCGCCGGGACTAGCGGGATCCGGGAGCAGTTCTTC. This sequence encodes CSASAGTSGIREQFF.

This clonotype showed up many times. The CDR3 loop reads CASSLASRDNYGYTF. The CDR3 DNA follows: TGTGCCAGCAGCTTAGCCTCCAGGGATAACTATGGCTACACCTTC. The rearrangement joins TRBV7-9 to TRBJ1-2, with D maybe TRBD1 (5 bases). Trimming pared 0 bases from V and 1 base from J, leaving 9 bases between. Per the germline V gene, CDR1 is SEHNR and CDR2 is FQNEAQ (reference sequence). This CDR3 spans 15 amino acids.

This clonotype came up many times. This chain uses TRBV6-1 with TRBJ2-5; D unresolved. CDR3 length: 13 residues. V lost 7 bases, J lost 2 bases, and 11 bases lay in between. Germline V gene lookup returns CDR1 MNHNS and CDR2 SASEGT. Written as DNA, the CDR3 is TGTGCCAGCATTCGACATTTACAAGAGACCCAGTACTTC. Encoded protein: CASIRHLQETQYF.

This clonotype was counted many times. The chain links TRBV20-1 to TRBJ2-2; weak D call: TRBD1 (6 bases). Germline CDR1 DFQATT, CDR2 SNEGSKA (reference sequence). This CDR3 has 16 amino acids. Trimming shortened V by 0 bases and J by 2 bases, and 13 bases separated the two germline ends. This CDR3 is CSARDQRTVNTGELFF. The CDR3 DNA reads TGCAGTGCTAGAGATCAACGGACAGTTAACACCGGGGAGCTGTTTTTT.

The chain has TRBV10-3 and TRBJ2-5; no definite D call. There are 12 residues in the CDR3. Germline V lookup: CDR1 ENHRY, CDR2 SYGVKD. V lost 3 bases to trimming and J lost 5 bases, with 7 bases between them. CDR3 DNA sequence: TGTGCCATCAGTGAAGTTTTGGAGACCCAGTACTTC. Translation: CAISEVLETQYF.

The chain couples TRBV12-3 or TRBV12-4 to TRBJ2-2, with 8 bases aligning to TRBD1. V dropped 2 bases and J dropped 5; count of bases not matched to a gene: 7. The CDR3 consists of 16 residues. The CDR3 nucleotides read TGTGCCAGCAGTTTAAAGCAGGGGGCATGGACCGGGGAGCTGTTTTTT. Translation: CASSLKQGAWTGELFF.

As to this clonotype: A much more abundant neighbour one base away suggests this may be a read error. V is TRBV20-1 and J is TRBJ2-1, with 7 nucleotides matching TRBD2. This CDR3 has 15 amino acids. CDR1 DFQATT and CDR2 SNEGSKA come from the germline V gene (reference sequence). CDR3 nucleotide sequence: TGCAGTGCTTCTAAAAGCGGGGTCACCTACAATAAGCAGTTCTTC. Its protein is CSASKSGVTYNKQFF.

This clonotype was counted ten times or more. The gene calls are TRBV12-3 or TRBV12-4 and TRBJ1-2; a possible D gene is TRBD1 (5 bases). Trimming shortened V by 3 bases and J by 3 bases, and 14 bases separated the two germline ends. The CDR3 spans 15 residues. In DNA form, the CDR3 reads TGTGCCAGCAGTTTGTATGAGGGGTCGGACTATGGCTACACCTTC. As protein: CASSLYEGSDYGYTF.

Many counts were recorded for this clonotype. V gene TRBV7-8 combines with J gene TRBJ1-1; tentatively, D is TRBD1 (5 bases). The ends were cut back, 7 bases at V and 5 bases at J, with 20 bases in the middle. Germline assignment: CDR1 SGHVS and CDR2 FQNEAQ. The CDR3 extends over 15 amino acids. The CDR3 bases are TGTGCCAGCACCCCGCCTCGGGAGCCAGGGACTGAAGCTTTCTTT. Protein sequence: CASTPPREPGTEAFF.

The V call is TRBV28, the J call TRBJ2-3; D is uncertain. The CDR3 is made up of 12 amino acids. V lost 1 base to trimming and J lost 6 bases, with 5 bases between them. Germline loops: CDR1 MDHEN, CDR2 SYDVKM. The DNA of the CDR3 is TGTGCCAGCAGTTTATTACGGGATACGCAGTATTTT. It is translated as CASSLLRDTQYF.

This clonotype was observed at least ten times. CDR3 coding DNA: TGTGCCAGCAGTTCCGGGACCCCAACGGGGGAGCAGTACTTC. This sequence encodes CASSSGTPTGEQYF. The rearrangement links TRBV12-3 or TRBV12-4 to TRBJ2-7; D may match TRBD1 or TRBD2 (5 bases each). Trimming removed 4 bases from V and 7 bases from J, with 17 bases in between. The CDR3 contains 14 residues.

This clonotype is labeled medium-sized (0.01 to 0.1%). V is TRBV6-1 and J is TRBJ2-7; 7 bases map to TRBD2. This CDR3 comprises 15 residues. Germline loops: CDR1 MNHNS, CDR2 SASEGT. The ends lost 6 bases at V and 7 bases at J; junction bases unmatched: 15. The CDR3 DNA reads TGTGCCAGCAGCTCGCTAGCGGATACTCCAAGGGAGCAGTACTTC. Translation gives CASSSLADTPREQYF.

V is TRBV29-1 and J is TRBJ1-5, with 7 bases aligning to TRBD1. There are 13 residues in the CDR3. The junction had 4 bases not matched to a gene; V was cut back by 4 bases and J by 4 bases. Per the germline V gene, CDR1 is SQVTM and CDR2 is ANQGSEA. Written as DNA, the CDR3 is TGCAGCGTTGTAGGGGGCCCAAATCAGCCCCAGCATTTT. Residues: CSVVGGPNQPQHF.

This clonotype showed up just a few times. The chain uses TRBV2 and TRBJ2-1; no clear D gene. V lost 2 bases and J lost 6, with 5 bases in between. The CDR3 runs to 12 residues. Germline assignment: CDR1 SNHLY and CDR2 FYNNEI. The CDR3 loop is CASSEYTNEQFF. For the CDR3, the DNA is TGTGCCAGCAGTGAATACACCAATGAGCAGTTCTTC.